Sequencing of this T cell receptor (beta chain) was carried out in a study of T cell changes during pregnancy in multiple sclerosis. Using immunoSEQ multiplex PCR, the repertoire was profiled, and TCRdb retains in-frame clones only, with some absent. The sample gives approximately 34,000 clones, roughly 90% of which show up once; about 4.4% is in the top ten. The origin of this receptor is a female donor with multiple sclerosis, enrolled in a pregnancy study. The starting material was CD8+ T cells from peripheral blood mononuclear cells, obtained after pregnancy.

CDR3 residues: CATRSREGAQETQYF. CDR3 coding DNA: TGTGCCACCAGGTCCCGGGAGGGAGCCCAAGAGACCCAGTACTTC. The V gene is TRBV15, the J gene TRBJ2-5; TRBD2 matches at 8 bases. This CDR3 has 15 amino acids. V shed 6 bases and J 1 base; nucleotides not matched to a gene: 7. Germline lookup yields CDR1 LNHNV and CDR2 YYDKDF (reference sequence).